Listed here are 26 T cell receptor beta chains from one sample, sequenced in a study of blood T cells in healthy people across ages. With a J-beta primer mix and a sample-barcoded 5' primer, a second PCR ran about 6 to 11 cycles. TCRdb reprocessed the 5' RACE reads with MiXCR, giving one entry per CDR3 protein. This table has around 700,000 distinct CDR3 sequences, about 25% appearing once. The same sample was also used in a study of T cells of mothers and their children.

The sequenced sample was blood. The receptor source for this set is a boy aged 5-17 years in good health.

The CDR3 sequence: CASSPGQAPVSQYF. In nucleotides, the CDR3 is TGTGCCAGCAGCCCCGGACAGGCCCCCGTGAGCCAGTACTTC. V usage is TRBV6-6 and J usage is TRBJ2-5; 7 bases are shared with TRBD1. This CDR3 contains 14 residues. Per the germline V gene, CDR1 is MNHNY and CDR2 is SVGAGI (reference sequence). V was pared by 6 bases and J by 10 bases, with 14 bases of the junction left unmatched.

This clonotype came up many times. The CDR3 reads CASSPLGNEQFF. CDR3 DNA: TGCGCCAGCAGCCCCCTTGGCAATGAGCAGTTCTTC. The chain has TRBV4-1 and TRBJ2-1; D gene unclear. The CDR3 runs to 12 residues. The germline CDR1 and CDR2 sequences are MGHRA and YSYEKL. V dropped 4 bases and J dropped 6 bases, with 7 bases sitting between them.

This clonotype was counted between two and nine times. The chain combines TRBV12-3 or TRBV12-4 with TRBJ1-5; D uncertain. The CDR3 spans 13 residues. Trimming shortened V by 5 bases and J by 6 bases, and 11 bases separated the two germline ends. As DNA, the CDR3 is TGTGCCAGCAGTCCCTATACGGGTCAGCCCCAGCATTTT. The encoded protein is CASSPYTGQPQHF.

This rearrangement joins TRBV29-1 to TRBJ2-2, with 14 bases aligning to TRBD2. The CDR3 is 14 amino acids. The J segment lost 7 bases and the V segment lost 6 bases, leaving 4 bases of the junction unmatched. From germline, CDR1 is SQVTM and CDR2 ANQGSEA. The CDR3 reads CSVGTSGSVGELFF. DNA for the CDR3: TGCAGCGTCGGGACTAGCGGGAGTGTCGGGGAGCTGTTTTTT.

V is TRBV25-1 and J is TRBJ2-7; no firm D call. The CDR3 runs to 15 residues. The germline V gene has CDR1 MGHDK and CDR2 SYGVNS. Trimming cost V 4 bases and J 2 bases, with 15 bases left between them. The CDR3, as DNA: TGTGCCAGCAGTGCCCTATACAGAGCTACCTACGAGCAGTACTTC. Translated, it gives CASSALYRATYEQYF.

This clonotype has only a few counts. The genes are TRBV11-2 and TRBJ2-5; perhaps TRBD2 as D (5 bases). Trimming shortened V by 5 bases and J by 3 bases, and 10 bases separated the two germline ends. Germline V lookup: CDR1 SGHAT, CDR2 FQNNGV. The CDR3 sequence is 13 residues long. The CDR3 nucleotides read TGTGCCAGCAGCCCCGGGATCAAAGAGACCCAGTACTTC. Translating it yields CASSPGIKETQYF.

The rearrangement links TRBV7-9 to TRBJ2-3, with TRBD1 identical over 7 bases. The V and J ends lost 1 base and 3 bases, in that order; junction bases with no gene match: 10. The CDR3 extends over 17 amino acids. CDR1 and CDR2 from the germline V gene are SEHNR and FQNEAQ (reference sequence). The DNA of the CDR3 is TGTGCCAGCAGCTTAGAGGGGGCAAACGAAAGGACAGATACGCAGTATTTT. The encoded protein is CASSLEGANERTDTQYF.

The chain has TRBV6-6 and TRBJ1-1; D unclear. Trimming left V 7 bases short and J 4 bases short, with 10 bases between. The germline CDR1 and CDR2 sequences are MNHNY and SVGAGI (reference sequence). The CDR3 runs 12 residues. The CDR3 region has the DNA TGTGCCAGCACCCCCCCACCCACTGAAGCTTTCTTT. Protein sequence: CASTPPPTEAFF.

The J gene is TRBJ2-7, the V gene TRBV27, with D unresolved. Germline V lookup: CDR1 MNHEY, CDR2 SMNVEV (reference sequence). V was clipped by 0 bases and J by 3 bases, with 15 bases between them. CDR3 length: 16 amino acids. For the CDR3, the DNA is TGTGCCAGCAGTTTATCGGCCCGGGCGACGGGCTACGAGCAGTACTTC. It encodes CASSLSARATGYEQYF.

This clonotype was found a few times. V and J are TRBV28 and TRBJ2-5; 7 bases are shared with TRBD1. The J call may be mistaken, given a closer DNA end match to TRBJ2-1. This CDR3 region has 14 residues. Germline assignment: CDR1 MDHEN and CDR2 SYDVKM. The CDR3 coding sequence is TGTGCCAGCAGTTTCCGGACAGGAATCAATGAGCAGTTCTTC. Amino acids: CASSFRTGINEQFF.

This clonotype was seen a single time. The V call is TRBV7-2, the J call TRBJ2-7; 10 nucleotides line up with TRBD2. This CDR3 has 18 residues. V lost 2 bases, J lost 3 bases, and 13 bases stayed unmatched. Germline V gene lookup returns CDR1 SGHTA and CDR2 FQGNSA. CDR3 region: CASSLLGAGSGGYYEQYF. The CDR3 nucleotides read TGTGCCAGCAGCTTATTAGGGGCTGGTAGCGGGGGGTACTACGAGCAGTACTTC.

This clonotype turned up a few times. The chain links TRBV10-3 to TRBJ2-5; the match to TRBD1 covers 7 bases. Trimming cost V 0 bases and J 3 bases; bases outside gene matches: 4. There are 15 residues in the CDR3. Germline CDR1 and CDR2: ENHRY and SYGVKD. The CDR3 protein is CAISESRTGEETQYF. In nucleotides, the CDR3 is TGTGCCATCAGTGAGTCCCGGACAGGAGAAGAGACCCAGTACTTC.

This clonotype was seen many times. The CDR3 loop reads CASSEWYGEQFF. The DNA for the CDR3 is TGTGCCAGCAGCGAGTGGTACGGAGAGCAGTTCTTC. V is TRBV5-6 and J is TRBJ2-1; D gene ambiguous. V was shortened by 4 bases and J by 10 bases, with 12 bases between the two germline ends. CDR1 SGHDT and CDR2 YYEEEE come from the germline V gene. The CDR3 contains 12 residues. Using reference TRBV5-6 and TRBJ2-1 for the parts outside the CDR3, the full variable domain is DAGVTQSPTHLIKTRGQQVTLRCSPKSGHDTVSWYQQALGQGPQFIFQYYEEEERQRGNFPDRFSGHQFPNYSSELNVNALLLGDSALYLCASSEWYGEQFFGPGTRLTVL.

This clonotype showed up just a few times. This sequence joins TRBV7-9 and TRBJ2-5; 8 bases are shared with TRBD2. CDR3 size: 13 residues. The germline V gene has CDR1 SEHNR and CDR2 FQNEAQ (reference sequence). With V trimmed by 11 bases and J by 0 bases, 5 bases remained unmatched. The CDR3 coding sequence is TGTGCCGGAGCGGGGGATTACCAAGAGACCCAGTACTTC. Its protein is CAGAGDYQETQYF.

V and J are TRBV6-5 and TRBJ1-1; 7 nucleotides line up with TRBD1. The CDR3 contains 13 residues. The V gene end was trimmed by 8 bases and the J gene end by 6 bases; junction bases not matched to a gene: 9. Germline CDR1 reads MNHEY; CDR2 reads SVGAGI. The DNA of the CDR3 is TGTGCCAGCCTCAACCAGGGGGGAGCTGAAGCTTTCTTT. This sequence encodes CASLNQGGAEAFF.

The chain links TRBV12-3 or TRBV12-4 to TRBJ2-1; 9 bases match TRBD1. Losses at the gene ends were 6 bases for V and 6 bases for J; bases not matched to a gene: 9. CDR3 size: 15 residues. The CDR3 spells CASSPGTGHSNEQFF. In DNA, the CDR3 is TGTGCCAGCAGCCCCGGGACAGGGCATTCCAATGAGCAGTTCTTC.

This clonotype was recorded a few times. The CDR3 bases are TGTGCCACCAGTCGAGGGGGCCAAGAGACCCAGTACTTC. This codes for CATSRGGQETQYF. The chain links TRBV24-1 to TRBJ2-1, with a possible D match to TRBD1 (6 bases). Near its end, the DNA agrees better with TRBJ2-5, so the J call may be wrong. In germline, CDR1 is KGHDR, CDR2 SFDVKD. CDR3 length: 13 amino acids.

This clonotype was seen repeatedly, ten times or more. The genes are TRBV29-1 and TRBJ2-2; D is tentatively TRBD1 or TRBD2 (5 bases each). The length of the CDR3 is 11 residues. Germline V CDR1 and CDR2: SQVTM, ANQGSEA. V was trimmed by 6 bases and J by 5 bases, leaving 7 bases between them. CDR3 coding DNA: TGCAGCGTGGGGGTGACCGGGGAGCTGTTTTTT. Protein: CSVGVTGELFF.

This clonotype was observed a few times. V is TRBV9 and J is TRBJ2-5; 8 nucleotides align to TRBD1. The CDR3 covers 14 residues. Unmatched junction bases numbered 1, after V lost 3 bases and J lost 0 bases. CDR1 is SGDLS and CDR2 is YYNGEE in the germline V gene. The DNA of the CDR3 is TGTGCCAGCAGCGGACAGGGGTACCAAGAGACCCAGTACTTC. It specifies CASSGQGYQETQYF.

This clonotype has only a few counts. CDR3 sequence reads: CASSENPRVGEKLFF. The CDR3 DNA reads TGTGCCAGCAGTGAAAATCCCAGGGTCGGGGAAAAACTGTTTTTT. V gene TRBV2 combines with J gene TRBJ1-4; D possibly corresponds to TRBD1 (5 bases). The CDR3 consists of 15 residues. Trimming took 2 bases from V and 8 from J, leaving 15 bases between them. CDR1 and CDR2 from the germline V gene are SNHLY and FYNNEI.

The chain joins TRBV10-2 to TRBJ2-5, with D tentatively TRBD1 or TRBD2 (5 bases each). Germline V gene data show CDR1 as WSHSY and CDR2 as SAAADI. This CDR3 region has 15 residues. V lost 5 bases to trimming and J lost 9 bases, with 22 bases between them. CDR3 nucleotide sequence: TGCGCCAGCAGTCCGACGTCTTGGGGCGAGGAGGCCCAGTACTTC. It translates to CASSPTSWGEEAQYF.

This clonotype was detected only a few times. DNA of the CDR3: TGTGCCAGCAGCCCCCTCGGACAGCAACAGTTCTTC. Residues: CASSPLGQQQFF. The chain combines TRBV12-3 or TRBV12-4 with TRBJ2-1; perhaps TRBD1 as D (6 bases). The CDR3 is 12 residues long. Trimming left V 6 bases short and J 13 bases short, with 16 bases between.

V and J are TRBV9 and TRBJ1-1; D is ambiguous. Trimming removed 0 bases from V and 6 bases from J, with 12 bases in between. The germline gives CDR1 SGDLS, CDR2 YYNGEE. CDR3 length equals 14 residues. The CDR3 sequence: CASSVVASGPEAFF. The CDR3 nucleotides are TGTGCCAGCAGCGTAGTTGCGTCCGGCCCTGAAGCTTTCTTT.

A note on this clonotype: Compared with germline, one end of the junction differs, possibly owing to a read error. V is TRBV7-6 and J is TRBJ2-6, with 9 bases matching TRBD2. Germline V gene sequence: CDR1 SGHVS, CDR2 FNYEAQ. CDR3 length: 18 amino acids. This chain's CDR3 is CASSLASGAGGGGNVLTF. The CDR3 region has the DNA TGTGCCAGCAGCTTAGCTAGTGGAGCAGGCGGGGGGGGCAACGTCCTGACTTTC.

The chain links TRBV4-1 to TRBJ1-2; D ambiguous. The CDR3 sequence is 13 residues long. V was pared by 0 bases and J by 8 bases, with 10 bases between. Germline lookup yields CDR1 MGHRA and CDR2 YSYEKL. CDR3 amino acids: CASSQDNGWGYTF. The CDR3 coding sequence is TGCGCCAGCAGCCAAGATAACGGGTGGGGCTACACCTTC.

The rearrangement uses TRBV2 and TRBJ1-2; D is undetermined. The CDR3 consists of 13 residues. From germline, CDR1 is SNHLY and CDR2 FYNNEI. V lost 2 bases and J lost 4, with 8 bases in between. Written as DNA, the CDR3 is TGTGCCAGCAGTGAACCAGGTGCCTATGGCTACACCTTC. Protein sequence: CASSEPGAYGYTF.